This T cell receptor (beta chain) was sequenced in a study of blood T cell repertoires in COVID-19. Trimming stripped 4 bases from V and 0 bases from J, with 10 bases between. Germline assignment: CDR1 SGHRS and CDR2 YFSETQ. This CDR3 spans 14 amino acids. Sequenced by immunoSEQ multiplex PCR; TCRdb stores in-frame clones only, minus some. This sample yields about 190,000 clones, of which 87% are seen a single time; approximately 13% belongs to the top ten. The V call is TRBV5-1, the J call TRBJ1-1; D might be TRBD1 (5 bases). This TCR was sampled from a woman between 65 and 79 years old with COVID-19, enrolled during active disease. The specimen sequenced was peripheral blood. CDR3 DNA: TGCGCCAGCAGCCAATTGACAGTGAACACTGAAGCTTTCTTT. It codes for CASSQLTVNTEAFF.